A single sample is the source of the 3 T cell receptor beta chains below, sequenced in a study of blood T cell repertoires in COVID-19. Clones were sequenced by immunoSEQ multiplex PCR, and TCRdb holds only the in-frame ones, with some missing. In the table there are 150,000 to 200,000 clones, roughly nine tenths of which are singletons. The sequenced sample was peripheral blood. These receptors originate from a man in his late teens or twenties who had recovered from COVID-19.

The chain recombines TRBV7-3 with TRBJ2-1, with D perhaps TRBD2 (6 bases). This CDR3 has 14 residues. Germline assignment: CDR1 SGHTA and CDR2 FQGTGA. Trimming pared 4 bases from V and 0 bases from J, leaving 7 bases between. The CDR3 sequence: CASSWDSSYNEQFF. CDR3 coding DNA: TGTGCCAGCAGCTGGGACTCCTCCTACAATGAGCAGTTCTTC.

The V call is TRBV18, the J call TRBJ1-4; a weak D match, TRBD1 (5 bases). The V gene's germline CDR1 is KGHSH and CDR2 LQKENI. The V and J ends lost 6 bases and 6 bases respectively, with 11 bases between them. CDR3 length equals 13 residues. CDR3 sequence (DNA): TGTGCCAGCTCCCCCGGGGGGGATGAAAAACTGTTTTTT. Amino acids: CASSPGGDEKLFF.

The rearrangement joins TRBV30 to TRBJ1-1; D not certain. CDR3 length: 13 amino acids. Per the germline V gene, CDR1 is GTSNPN and CDR2 is SVGIG (reference sequence). Between the trimmed V and J ends, which lost 3 bases and 1 base, there was a span of 9 bases. As DNA, the CDR3 is TGTGCCTGGAGCCCTACGAAGAACACTGAAGCTTTCTTT. As protein: CAWSPTKNTEAFF.